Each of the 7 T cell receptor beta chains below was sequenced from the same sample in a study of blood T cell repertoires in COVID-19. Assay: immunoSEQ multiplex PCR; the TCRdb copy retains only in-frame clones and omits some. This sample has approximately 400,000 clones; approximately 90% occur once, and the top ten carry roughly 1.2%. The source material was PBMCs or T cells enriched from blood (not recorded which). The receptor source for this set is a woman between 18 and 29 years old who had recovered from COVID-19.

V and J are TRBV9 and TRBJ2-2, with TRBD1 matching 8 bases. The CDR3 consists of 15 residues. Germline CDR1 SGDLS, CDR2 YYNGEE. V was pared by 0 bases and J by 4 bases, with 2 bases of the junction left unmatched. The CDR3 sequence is CASSVADRATGELFF. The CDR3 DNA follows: TGTGCCAGCAGCGTAGCGGACAGGGCCACCGGGGAGCTGTTTTTT. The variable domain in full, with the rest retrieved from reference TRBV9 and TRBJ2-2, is DSGVTQTPKHLITATGQRVTLRCSPRSGDLSVYWYQQSLDQGLQFLIQYYNGEERAKGNILERFSAQQFPDLHSELNLSSLELGDSALYFCASSVADRATGELFFGEGSRLTVL.

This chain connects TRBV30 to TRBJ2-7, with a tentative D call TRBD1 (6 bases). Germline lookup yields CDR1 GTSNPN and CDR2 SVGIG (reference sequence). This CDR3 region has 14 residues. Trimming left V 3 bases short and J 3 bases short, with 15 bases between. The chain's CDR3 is CAWSGRGQLYEQYF. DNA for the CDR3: TGTGCCTGGAGCGGCCGGGGACAACTCTACGAGCAGTACTTC.

The CDR3 region is CASSTGIQETQYF. The CDR3 region has the DNA TGTGCCAGCAGTACAGGGATCCAAGAGACCCAGTACTTC. The V and J genes are TRBV2 and TRBJ2-5; possible D gene TRBD1, 6 bases. Looked up from germline, CDR1 is SNHLY and CDR2 is FYNNEI. Trimming removed 5 bases at V and 1 base at J, with 8 bases between. CDR3 length: 13 residues.

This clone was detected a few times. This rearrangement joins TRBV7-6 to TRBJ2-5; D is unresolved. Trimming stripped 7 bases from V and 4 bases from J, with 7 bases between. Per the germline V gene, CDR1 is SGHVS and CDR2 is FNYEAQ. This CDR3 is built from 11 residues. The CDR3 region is CASTSSETQYF. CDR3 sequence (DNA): TGTGCCAGCACTTCGTCAGAGACCCAGTACTTC.

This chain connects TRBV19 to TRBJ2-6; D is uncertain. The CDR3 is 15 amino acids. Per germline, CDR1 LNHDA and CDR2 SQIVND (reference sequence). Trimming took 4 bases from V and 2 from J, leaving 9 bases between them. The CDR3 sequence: CASSKGSAGANVLTF. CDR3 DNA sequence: TGTGCCAGTAGTAAAGGCAGCGCTGGGGCCAACGTCCTGACTTTC.

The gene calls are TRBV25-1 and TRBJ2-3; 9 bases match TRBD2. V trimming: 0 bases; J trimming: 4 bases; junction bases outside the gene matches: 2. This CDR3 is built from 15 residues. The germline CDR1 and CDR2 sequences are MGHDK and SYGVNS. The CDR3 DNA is TGTGCCAGCAGTGAATATCGACTAGCGGCAGATACGCAGTATTTT. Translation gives CASSEYRLAADTQYF.

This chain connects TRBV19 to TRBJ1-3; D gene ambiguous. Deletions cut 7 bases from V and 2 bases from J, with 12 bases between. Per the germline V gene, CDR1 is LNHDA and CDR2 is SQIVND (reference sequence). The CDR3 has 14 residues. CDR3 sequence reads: CASTTREPGNTIYF. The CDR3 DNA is TGTGCCAGTACCACAAGGGAGCCTGGAAACACCATATATTTT. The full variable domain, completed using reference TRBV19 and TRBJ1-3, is DGGITQSPKYLFRKEGQNVTLSCEQNLNHDAMYWYRQDPGQGLRLIYYSQIVNDFQKGDIAEGYSVSREKKESFPLTVTSAQKNPTAFYLCASTTREPGNTIYFGEGSWLTVV.